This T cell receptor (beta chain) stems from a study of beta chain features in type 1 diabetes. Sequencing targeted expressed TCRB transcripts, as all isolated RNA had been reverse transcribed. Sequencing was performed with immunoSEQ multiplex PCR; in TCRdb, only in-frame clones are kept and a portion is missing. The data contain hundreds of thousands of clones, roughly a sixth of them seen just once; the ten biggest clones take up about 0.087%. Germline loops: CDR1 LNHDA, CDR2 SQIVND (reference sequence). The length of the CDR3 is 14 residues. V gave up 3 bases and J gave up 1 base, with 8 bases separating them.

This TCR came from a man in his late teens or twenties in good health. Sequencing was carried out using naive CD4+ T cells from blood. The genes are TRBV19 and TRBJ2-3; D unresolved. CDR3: CASSMWEGTDTQYF. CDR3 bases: TGTGCCAGTAGTATGTGGGAAGGCACAGATACGCAGTATTTT.